The clone carrying this T cell receptor beta chain was counted once. Its specificity is unknown. These data belong to a study of T cells after yellow fever vaccination. Findings and limits, study-wide: In post-booster samples, most primary-vaccination clones reappeared (approximately 95% CD4, approximately 91% CD8). Bulk-population clonotypes that are abundant could appear as contaminants in FACS-sorted repertoires.

For TCR, cDNA came from 5'RACE template switching, which added a universal primer site and UMIs. In TCRdb, the 5' RACE reads were re-called with MiXCR into one record per CDR3 protein. In the table there are 620,000 or so distinct CDR3 sequences, 12% of which are singletons. Specimen: PBMCs, collected on the day of the yellow fever booster vaccination. This sequence originates from a young man who received the YFV17D yellow fever vaccine.

This chain's CDR3 is CASSQVTIRAHEQYF. CDR3 in DNA: TGTGCCAGCAGCCAAGTTACGATCAGGGCTCACGAGCAGTACTTC. The genes are TRBV14 and TRBJ2-7, with D maybe TRBD1 (5 bases). The CDR3 totals 15 residues. Between the trimmed V and J ends, which lost 1 base and 5 bases, there was a span of 15 bases. CDR1 is SGHDN and CDR2 is FVKESK in the germline V gene.